This TCR beta chain was sequenced for a study of blood T cell repertoires in COVID-19. Sequenced by immunoSEQ multiplex PCR; TCRdb stores in-frame clones only, minus some. The sample carries roughly 89,000 clones, 80% recorded once. The CDR3 sequence is 15 residues long. Per the germline V gene, CDR1 is SGHNT and CDR2 is YENEEA. Between the trimmed V and J ends, which lost 3 bases and 3 bases, there was a span of 12 bases. This TCR derives from a woman in her seventies with acute or convalescent COVID-19. The V call is TRBV11-3, the J call TRBJ2-1, with D perhaps TRBD1 (6 bases). The sequenced material came from peripheral blood. The CDR3 loop is CASSLDRGFYNEQFF. The CDR3 DNA sequence: TGTGCCAGCAGCTTGGACAGAGGCTTCTACAATGAGCAGTTCTTC.